One and the same sample provided the 18 T cell receptor beta chains below, sequenced in a study of cytomegalovirus exposure and HLA in healthy donors. The PCR ran on 60 Vbeta and 13 Jbeta primers. Assay: immunoSEQ multiplex PCR; the TCRdb copy retains only in-frame clones and omits some. The sample yields about 140,000 clones, 76% seen once. The sequencing sample was made of PBMCs. The receptors derive from a man aged 18 to 30 in good health and CMV-seronegative.

The V call is TRBV18, the J call TRBJ1-1, with D uncertain. This CDR3 is 13 amino acids long. Germline lookup yields CDR1 KGHSH and CDR2 LQKENI. V shed 2 bases and J shed 1 base, with 5 bases lying between them. The CDR3 loop reads CASSPTQNTEAFF. CDR3 DNA: TGTGCCAGCTCACCAACACAGAACACTGAAGCTTTCTTT.

The table lists this clone with a count of one. Given the absence of the conserved phenylalanine or tryptophan at the CDR3 end, a read error is likely. In DNA, the CDR3 is TGTGCCAGCAGCGGGGCAGGGGTTTCAGGAAAACTGTTTCTT. Translated, it gives CASSGAGVSGKLFL. V is TRBV11-2 and J is TRBJ1-4; possibly TRBD1 for D (6 bases). V lost 5 bases and J lost 10, with 17 bases in between. Germline CDR1 SGHAT, CDR2 FQNNGV. This CDR3 has 14 residues.

This sequence joins TRBV5-4 and TRBJ1-1; D not certain. Germline CDR1 reads SGHNT; CDR2 reads YYREEE (reference sequence). Between the trimmed V and J ends, which lost 1 base and 2 bases, there was a span of 9 bases. The CDR3 runs to 14 residues. Here the CDR3 reads CASSLRSVNTEAFF. CDR3 coding DNA: TGTGCCAGCAGCTTGCGCTCAGTAAACACTGAAGCTTTCTTT. The full variable domain, in which reference TRBV5-4 and TRBJ1-1 provide the parts outside the CDR3, is ETGVTQSPTHLIKTRGQQVTLRCSSQSGHNTVSWYQQALGQGPQFIFQYYREEENGRGNFPPRFSGLQFPNYSSELNVNALELDDSALYLCASSLRSVNTEAFFGQGTRLTVV.

The V call is TRBV27, the J call TRBJ2-7; a weak D match, TRBD1 (6 bases). Germline V lookup: CDR1 MNHEY, CDR2 SMNVEV (reference sequence). The CDR3 has 15 amino acids. V lost 8 bases and J 5 bases, leaving 22 bases between the germline ends. The CDR3 here is CASALQARGLHEQYF. CDR3 coding DNA: TGTGCCAGCGCTCTCCAAGCCAGGGGTCTTCACGAGCAGTACTTC.

A word on this clone: Within the sample, other DNA sequences also encode this same CDR3. J is TRBJ1-6 and V is TRBV30; no reliable D call. The germline gives CDR1 GTSNPN, CDR2 SVGIG (reference sequence). CDR3 length: 13 residues. Trimming took off 4 bases at V and 7 bases at J, with 11 bases between the two ends. This chain's CDR3 is CAWKDQRNSPLHF. The CDR3 DNA reads TGTGCCTGGAAGGATCAGAGGAATTCACCCCTCCACTTT.

The rearrangement links TRBV18 to TRBJ1-5, with 8 bases aligning to TRBD1. V dropped 2 bases and J dropped 5; count of bases not matched to a gene: 8. This CDR3 is 16 amino acids long. Germline CDR1 and CDR2: KGHSH and LQKENI. This CDR3 is CASSPVITGGDQPQHF. The CDR3, as DNA: TGTGCCAGCTCACCAGTTATAACAGGGGGGGATCAGCCCCAGCATTTT.

V gene TRBV5-1 combines with J gene TRBJ1-5; TRBD1 is a possible D gene (5 bases). This CDR3 region has 16 residues. The V gene's germline CDR1 is SGHRS and CDR2 YFSETQ. With 2 bases removed from V and 7 bases from J, the gap between germline ends came to 19 bases. The CDR3 DNA reads TGCGCCAGCAGCTTAACGTCCGGGGAGGGGAGCCAGCCCCAGCATTTT. Protein product: CASSLTSGEGSQPQHF.

The gene calls are TRBV9 and TRBJ2-1, with 7 bases fitting TRBD2. This CDR3 is built from 16 residues. The ends lost 2 bases at V and 4 bases at J; junction bases unmatched: 9. Germline assignment: CDR1 SGDLS and CDR2 YYNGEE. CDR3 protein: CASSVLAVNLYNEQFF. The CDR3 DNA follows: TGTGCCAGCAGCGTCCTAGCGGTGAACCTATACAATGAGCAGTTCTTC.

This chain joins TRBV5-1 and TRBJ1-4, with D unclear. Germline-derived CDR1 and CDR2 are SGHRS and YFSETQ. Trimming cost V 2 bases and J 5 bases, with 10 bases left between them. The CDR3 extends over 14 amino acids. CDR3 sequence: CASSLSGQNEKLFF. The CDR3 DNA sequence: TGCGCCAGCAGCTTATCCGGTCAAAATGAAAAACTGTTTTTT. The complete variable domain, with remaining parts taken from reference TRBV5-1 and TRBJ1-4, reads KAGVTQTPRYLIKTRGQQVTLSCSPISGHRSVSWYQQTPGQGLQFLFEYFSETQRNKGNFPGRFSGRQFSNSRSEMNVSTLELGDSALYLCASSLSGQNEKLFFGSGTQLSVL.

A word on this clone: The junction differs from germline at one of its ends, possibly a read error. The rearrangement uses TRBV2 and TRBJ1-1; 8 bases agree with TRBD1. CDR3 length: 15 amino acids. From germline, CDR1 is SNHLY and CDR2 FYNNEI. The CDR3 DNA reads as TGTGCCAGCAGTGCTTCGAACAGGGGGAACGCTGAAGCTTTCTTT. The encoded protein is CASSASNRGNAEAFF.

The rearrangement uses TRBV29-1 and TRBJ2-6, with TRBD1 as a possible D gene (5 bases). CDR3 length: 20 residues. V was trimmed by 6 bases and J by 0 bases, leaving 27 bases between them. Germline-derived CDR1 and CDR2 are SQVTM and ANQGSEA. Here the CDR3 DNA reads TGCAGCGTCAATAGATATAATTCGACAGAGCATAGCTCTGGGGCCAACGTCCTGACTTTC. Translation gives CSVNRYNSTEHSSGANVLTF.

The chain has TRBV7-7 and TRBJ2-3; 7 nucleotides agree with TRBD2. Germline CDR1 reads SSHAT; CDR2 reads FNYEAQ (reference sequence). J lost 4 bases, V lost 3 bases, and 4 bases had no gene match. This CDR3 has 14 amino acids. The CDR3 DNA reads as TGTGCCAGCAGCTTGGCGGGAGCGGCAGATACGCAGTATTTT. Protein product: CASSLAGAADTQYF.

V is TRBV28 and J is TRBJ2-5, with 13 positions matching TRBD2. Trimming cost V 2 bases and J 4 bases; bases outside gene matches: 16. The V gene's germline CDR1 is MDHEN and CDR2 SYDVKM. This CDR3 has 20 amino acids. CDR3 sequence reads: CASSLANGLAGEWRRETQYF. In nucleotides, the CDR3 is TGTGCCAGCAGTTTAGCCAATGGACTAGCGGGAGAATGGAGGAGAGAGACCCAGTACTTC.

The rearrangement uses TRBV2 and TRBJ2-6; 8 bases are shared with TRBD2. V was pared by 2 bases and J by 0 bases, with 0 bases of the junction left unmatched. This CDR3 has 16 residues. Germline CDR1 is SNHLY and CDR2 is FYNNEI. The CDR3, as DNA: TGTGCCAGCAGTGAAAGCGGGGGCTCTGGGGCCAACGTCCTGACTTTC. Translated, it gives CASSESGGSGANVLTF.

In this sample, this clone turned up many times. J is TRBJ2-1 and V is TRBV2, with D uncertain. The CDR3 is 14 amino acids. Germline V gives CDR1 SNHLY, CDR2 FYNNEI. The V gene lost 2 bases and the J gene lost 3 bases, with 8 bases spanning the gap. CDR3 amino acids: CASSESSSYNEQFF. The CDR3 DNA reads TGTGCCAGCAGTGAATCTAGTAGCTACAATGAGCAGTTCTTC.

Of note for this clone: A far larger clone is a single base away, which makes a read error likely. This chain uses TRBV13 with TRBJ2-3; 9 positions match TRBD1. Per the germline V gene, CDR1 is PRHDT and CDR2 is FYEKMQ (reference sequence). The CDR3 has 16 residues. The CDR3 bases are TGTGCCGGCAGCCTACGACAGGGGGTCAACACAGATACGCAGTATTTT. This codes for CAGSLRQGVNTDTQYF.

This clone was counted a few times. The J gene is TRBJ1-4, the V gene TRBV5-5; D gene unclear. Germline assignment: CDR1 SGHKS and CDR2 YYEKEE (reference sequence). The CDR3 extends over 14 amino acids. V dropped 2 bases and J dropped 4 bases, with 9 bases sitting between them. The CDR3 DNA is TGTGCCAGCAGCTTCGGGTTCCTTAATGAAAAACTGTTTTTT. It is translated as CASSFGFLNEKLFF. Combining the CDR3 with reference TRBV5-5 and TRBJ1-4 gives the whole variable domain DAGVTQSPTHLIKTRGQQVTLRCSPISGHKSVSWYQQVLGQGPQFIFQYYEKEERGRGNFPDRFSARQFPNYSSELNVNALLLGDSALYLCASSFGFLNEKLFFGSGTQLSVL.

V gene TRBV5-4 combines with J gene TRBJ1-1; a weak D match, TRBD1 (6 bases). There are 16 residues in the CDR3. Germline V gene lookup returns CDR1 SGHNT and CDR2 YYREEE (reference sequence). Trimming removed 0 bases from V and 1 base from J, with 13 bases in between. The CDR3, as DNA: TGTGCCAGCAGCTTGGATCGGGGGGGCAGGAACACTGAAGCTTTCTTT. It is translated as CASSLDRGGRNTEAFF. The full variable domain, rest sourced from reference TRBV5-4 and TRBJ1-1, is ETGVTQSPTHLIKTRGQQVTLRCSSQSGHNTVSWYQQALGQGPQFIFQYYREEENGRGNFPPRFSGLQFPNYSSELNVNALELDDSALYLCASSLDRGGRNTEAFFGQGTRLTVV.